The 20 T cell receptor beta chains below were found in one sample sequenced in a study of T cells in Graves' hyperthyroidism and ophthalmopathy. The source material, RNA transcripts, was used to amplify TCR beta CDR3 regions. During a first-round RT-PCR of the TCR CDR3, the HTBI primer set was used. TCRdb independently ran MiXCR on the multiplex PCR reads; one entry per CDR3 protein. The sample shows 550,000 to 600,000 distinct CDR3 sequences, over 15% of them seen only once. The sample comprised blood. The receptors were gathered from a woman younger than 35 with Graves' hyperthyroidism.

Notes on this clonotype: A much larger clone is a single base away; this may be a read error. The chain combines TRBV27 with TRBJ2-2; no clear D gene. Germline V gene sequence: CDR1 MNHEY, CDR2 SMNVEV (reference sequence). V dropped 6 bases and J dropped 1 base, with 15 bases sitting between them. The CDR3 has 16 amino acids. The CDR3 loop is CASSPSRRRNTGELFF. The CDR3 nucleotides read TGTGCCAGCAGCCCCAGTCGGAGACGGAACACCGGGGAGCTGTTTTTT.

CDR3: CASSGQGSYGYTF. CDR3 in DNA: TGTGCCAGCAGCGGACAGGGTTCCTATGGCTACACCTTC. This chain links TRBV9 with TRBJ1-2; TRBD1 agrees at 7 bases. The CDR3 is made up of 13 amino acids. Germline CDR1 is SGDLS and CDR2 is YYNGEE. Germline trimming cut 3 bases from V and 4 bases from J; bases unmatched to any gene: 3.

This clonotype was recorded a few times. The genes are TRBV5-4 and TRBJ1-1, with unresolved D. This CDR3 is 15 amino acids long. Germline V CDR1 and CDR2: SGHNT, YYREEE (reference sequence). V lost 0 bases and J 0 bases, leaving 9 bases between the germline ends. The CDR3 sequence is CASSLGANMNTEAFF. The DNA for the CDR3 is TGTGCCAGCAGCTTGGGGGCGAATATGAACACTGAAGCTTTCTTT. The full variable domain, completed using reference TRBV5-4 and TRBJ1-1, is ETGVTQSPTHLIKTRGQQVTLRCSSQSGHNTVSWYQQALGQGPQFIFQYYREEENGRGNFPPRFSGLQFPNYSSELNVNALELDDSALYLCASSLGANMNTEAFFGQGTRLTVV.

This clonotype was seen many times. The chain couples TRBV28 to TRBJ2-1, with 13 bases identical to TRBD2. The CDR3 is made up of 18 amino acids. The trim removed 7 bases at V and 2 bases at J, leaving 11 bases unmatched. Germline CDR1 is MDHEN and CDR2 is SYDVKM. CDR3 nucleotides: TGTGCCAGCACCCTCGGACTAGCGGGAGTTGCGGCCTACAATGAGCAGTTCTTC. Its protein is CASTLGLAGVAAYNEQFF.

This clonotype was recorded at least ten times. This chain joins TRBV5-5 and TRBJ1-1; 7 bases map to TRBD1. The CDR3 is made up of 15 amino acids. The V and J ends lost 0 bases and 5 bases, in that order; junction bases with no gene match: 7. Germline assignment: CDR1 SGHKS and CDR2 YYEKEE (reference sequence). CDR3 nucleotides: TGTGCCAGCAGCTTGGGGACAGGCGGAGGGACTGAAGCTTTCTTT. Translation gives CASSLGTGGGTEAFF.

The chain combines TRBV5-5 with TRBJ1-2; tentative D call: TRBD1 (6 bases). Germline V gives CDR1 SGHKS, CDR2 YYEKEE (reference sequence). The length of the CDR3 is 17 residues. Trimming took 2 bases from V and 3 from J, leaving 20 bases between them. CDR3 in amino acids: CASSFPITGFQDYGYTF. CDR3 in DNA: TGTGCCAGCAGCTTCCCAATTACAGGGTTTCAGGACTATGGCTACACCTTC.

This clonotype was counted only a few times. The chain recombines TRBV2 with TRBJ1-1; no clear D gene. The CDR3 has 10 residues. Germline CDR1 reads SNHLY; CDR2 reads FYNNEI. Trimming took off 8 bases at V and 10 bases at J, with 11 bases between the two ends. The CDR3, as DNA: TGTGCCAGCCGGGAGAGGGTAGCTTTCTTT. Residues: CASRERVAFF.

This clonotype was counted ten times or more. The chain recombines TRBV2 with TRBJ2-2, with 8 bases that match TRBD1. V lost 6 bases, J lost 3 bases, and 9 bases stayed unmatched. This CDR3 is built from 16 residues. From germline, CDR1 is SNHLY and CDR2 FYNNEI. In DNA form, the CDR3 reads TGTGCCAGCAGGCAGGGGGCCGGGATCTACACCGGGGAGCTGTTTTTT. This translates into CASRQGAGIYTGELFF.

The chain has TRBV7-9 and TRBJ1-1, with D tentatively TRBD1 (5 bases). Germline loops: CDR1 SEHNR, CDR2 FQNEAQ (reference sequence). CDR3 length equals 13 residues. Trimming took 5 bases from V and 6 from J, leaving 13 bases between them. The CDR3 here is CASSPRTKAEAFF. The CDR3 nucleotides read TGTGCCAGCAGCCCACGGACAAAAGCTGAAGCTTTCTTT.

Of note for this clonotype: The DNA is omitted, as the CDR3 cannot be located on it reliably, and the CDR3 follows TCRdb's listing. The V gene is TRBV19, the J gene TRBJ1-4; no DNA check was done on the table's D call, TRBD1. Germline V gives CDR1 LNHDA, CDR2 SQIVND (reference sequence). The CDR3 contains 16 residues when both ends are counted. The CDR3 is CASSILARGTNEKLFF.

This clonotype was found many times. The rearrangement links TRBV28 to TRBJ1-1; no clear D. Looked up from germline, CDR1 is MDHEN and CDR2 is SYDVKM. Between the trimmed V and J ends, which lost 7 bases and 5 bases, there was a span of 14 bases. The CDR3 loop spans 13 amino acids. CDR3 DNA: TGTGCCAGCACCCCTTCGCCCGGAACTGAAGCTTTCTTT. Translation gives CASTPSPGTEAFF.

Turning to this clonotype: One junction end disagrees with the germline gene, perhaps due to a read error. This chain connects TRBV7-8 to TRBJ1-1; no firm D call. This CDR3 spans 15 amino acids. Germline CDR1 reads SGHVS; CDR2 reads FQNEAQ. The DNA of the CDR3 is TGTGCCAGCGGCTTAGTGCCGACACAGAATCGTGAAGCTTTCTTT. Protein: CASGLVPTQNREAFF.

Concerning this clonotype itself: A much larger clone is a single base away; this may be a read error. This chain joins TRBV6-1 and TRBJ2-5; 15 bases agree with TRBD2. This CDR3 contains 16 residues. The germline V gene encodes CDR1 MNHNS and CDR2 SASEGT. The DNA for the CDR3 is TGTGCCAGCAGCTCCGGGACTAGCGGGGGGCAAGAGCCCCAGTACTTC. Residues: CASSSGTSGGQEPQYF.

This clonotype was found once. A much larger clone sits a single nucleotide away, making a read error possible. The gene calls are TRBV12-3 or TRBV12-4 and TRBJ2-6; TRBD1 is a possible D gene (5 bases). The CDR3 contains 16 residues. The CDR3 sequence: CASRRNRHSGANVLIF. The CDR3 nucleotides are TGTGCCAGCAGAAGAAACAGGCACTCTGGGGCCAACGTCCTGATTTTC.

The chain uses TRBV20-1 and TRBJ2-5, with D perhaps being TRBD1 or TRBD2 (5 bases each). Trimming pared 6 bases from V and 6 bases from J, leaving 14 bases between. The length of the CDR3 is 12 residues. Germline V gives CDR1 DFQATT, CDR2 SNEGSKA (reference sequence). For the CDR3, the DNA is TGCAGTGCCTCGCCGGGGCAAAAGACCCAGTACTTC. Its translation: CSASPGQKTQYF.

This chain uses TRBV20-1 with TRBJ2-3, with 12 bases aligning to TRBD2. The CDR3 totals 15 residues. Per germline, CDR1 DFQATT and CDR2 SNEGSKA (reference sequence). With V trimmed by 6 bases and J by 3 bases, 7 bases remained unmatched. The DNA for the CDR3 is TGCAGTGCAAATCTAGCGGGGGGGCGGACAGATACGCAGTATTTT. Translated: CSANLAGGRTDTQYF.

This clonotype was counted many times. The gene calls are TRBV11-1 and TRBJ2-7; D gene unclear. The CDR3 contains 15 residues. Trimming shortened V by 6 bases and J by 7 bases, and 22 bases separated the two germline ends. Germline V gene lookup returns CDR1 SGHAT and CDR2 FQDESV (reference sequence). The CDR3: CASSQSGRAKKEQYF. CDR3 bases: TGTGCCAGCAGTCAATCAGGACGGGCAAAGAAGGAGCAGTACTTC.

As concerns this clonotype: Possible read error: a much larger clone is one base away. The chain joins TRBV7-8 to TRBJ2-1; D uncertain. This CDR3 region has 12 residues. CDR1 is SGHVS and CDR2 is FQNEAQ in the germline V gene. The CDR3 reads CASSLKAHERFF. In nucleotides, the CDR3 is TGTGCCAGCAGCTTAAAGGCCCATGAGCGGTTCTTC.

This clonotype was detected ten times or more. CDR3 coding DNA: TGTGCCAGCAGCCTAGGGCAAGCAAACTACGAGCAGTACTTC. Its translation: CASSLGQANYEQYF. V and J are TRBV3-1 and TRBJ2-7, with no clear D. V lost 4 bases and J lost 3, with 13 bases in between. This CDR3 is built from 14 residues. Germline values: CDR1 LGHDT, CDR2 YNNKEL (reference sequence).

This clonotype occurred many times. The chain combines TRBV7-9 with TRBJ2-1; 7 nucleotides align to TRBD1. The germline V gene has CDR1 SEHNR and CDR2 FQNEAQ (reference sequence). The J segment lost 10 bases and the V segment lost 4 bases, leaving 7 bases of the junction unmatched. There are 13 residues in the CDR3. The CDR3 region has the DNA TGTGCCAGCAGCTATACAGGGGTGGGGGAGCAGTTCTTC. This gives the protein CASSYTGVGEQFF.